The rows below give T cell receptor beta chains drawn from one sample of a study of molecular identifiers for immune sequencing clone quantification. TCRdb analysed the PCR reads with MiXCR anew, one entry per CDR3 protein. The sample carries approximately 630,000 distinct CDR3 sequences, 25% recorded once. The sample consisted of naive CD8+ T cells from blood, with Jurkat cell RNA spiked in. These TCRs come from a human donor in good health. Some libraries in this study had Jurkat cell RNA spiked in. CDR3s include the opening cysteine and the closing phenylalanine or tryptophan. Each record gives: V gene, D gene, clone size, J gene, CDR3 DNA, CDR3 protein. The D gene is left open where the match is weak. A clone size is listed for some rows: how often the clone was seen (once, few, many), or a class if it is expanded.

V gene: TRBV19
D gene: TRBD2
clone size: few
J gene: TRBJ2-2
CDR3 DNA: TGTGCCAGTAGTATAGTTGGGACTAGCAGGAACACCGGGGAGCTGTTTTTT
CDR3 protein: CASSIVGTSRNTGELFF

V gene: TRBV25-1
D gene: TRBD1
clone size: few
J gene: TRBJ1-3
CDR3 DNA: TGTGCCAGCAGTAGCCGGGACAGAAGCTCTGGAAACACCATATATTTT
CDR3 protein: CASSSRDRSSGNTIYF

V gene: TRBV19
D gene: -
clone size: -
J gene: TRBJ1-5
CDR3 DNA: TGTGCCAGTAGCCAAGTTTCTTATAGCAATCAGCCCCAGCAATTT
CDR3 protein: CASSQVSYSNQPQQF

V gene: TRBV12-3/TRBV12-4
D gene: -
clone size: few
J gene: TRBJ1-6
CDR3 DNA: TGTGCCAGCAGGGACTTAGTTTCACCCCTCCACTTT
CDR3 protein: CASRDLVSPLHF

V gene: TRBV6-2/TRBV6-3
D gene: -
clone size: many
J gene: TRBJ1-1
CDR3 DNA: TGTGCCAGCAGTTACCAGCCGAACACTGAAGCTTTCTTT
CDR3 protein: CASSYQPNTEAFF

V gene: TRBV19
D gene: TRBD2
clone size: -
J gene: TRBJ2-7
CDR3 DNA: TGTGCCAGTAGTATGGGCGGGAGCTACTACGAGCAGTACTTC
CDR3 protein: CASSMGGSYYEQYF

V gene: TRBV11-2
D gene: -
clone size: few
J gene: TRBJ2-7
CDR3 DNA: TGTGCCAGCAGCTCTACCCCCCGAGGTGGCGAGCAGTACTTC
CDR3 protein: CASSSTPRGGEQYF

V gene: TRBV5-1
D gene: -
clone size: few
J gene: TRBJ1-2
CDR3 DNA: TGCGCCAGCAGCTACGCACCAGGGGACTATGGCTACACCTTC
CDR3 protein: CASSYAPGDYGYTF

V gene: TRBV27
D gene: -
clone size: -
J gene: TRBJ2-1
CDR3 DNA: TGTGCCAGCAGTTCCATCCTTTCCCGGGCTGCCTACAATGAGCAGTTCTTC
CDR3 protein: CASSSILSRAAYNEQFF

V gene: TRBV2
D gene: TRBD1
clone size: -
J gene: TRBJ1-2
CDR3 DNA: TGTGCCAGCAGTGAGATGACAGGGAATAACTATGGCTACACCTTC
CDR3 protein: CASSEMTGNNYGYTF

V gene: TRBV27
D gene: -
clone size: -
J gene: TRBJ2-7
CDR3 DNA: TGTGCCAGCCGTCCGGCCGGGCCCGGGTCCTACGAGCAGTACTTC
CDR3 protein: CASRPAGPGSYEQYF

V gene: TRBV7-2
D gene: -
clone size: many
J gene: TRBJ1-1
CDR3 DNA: TGTGCCAGCAGCTTAATCAGGGACAACGTTCGGAGTAGGTGGACTGAAGCTTTCTTT
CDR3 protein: CASSLIRDNVRSRWTEAFF

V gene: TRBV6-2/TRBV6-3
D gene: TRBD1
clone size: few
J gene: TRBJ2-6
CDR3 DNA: TGTGCCAGCATGTCGGACAGGGGTTACTCTGGGGCCAACGTCCTGACTTTC
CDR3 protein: CASMSDRGYSGANVLTF

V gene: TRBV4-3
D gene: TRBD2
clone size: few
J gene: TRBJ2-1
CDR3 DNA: TGCGCCAGCAGCCAAGTTCTAGCGGGGGATGAGCAGTTCTTC
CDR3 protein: CASSQVLAGDEQFF

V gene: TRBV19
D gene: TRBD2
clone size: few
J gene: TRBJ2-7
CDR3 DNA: TGTGCCAGTAGTCCCACCCGGGACTATTTGTACGAGCAGTACTTC
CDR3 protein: CASSPTRDYLYEQYF

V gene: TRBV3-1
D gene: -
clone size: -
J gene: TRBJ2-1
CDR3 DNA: TGTGCAGCAGGGGAGGGTCTGGGGAATGAGCAGTTCTTC
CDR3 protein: CAAGEGLGNEQFF

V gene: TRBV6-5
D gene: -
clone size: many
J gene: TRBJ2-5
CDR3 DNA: TGTGCCAGCAACACTGTCCGGCAGGGAGAGACCCAGTACTTC
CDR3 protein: CASNTVRQGETQYF

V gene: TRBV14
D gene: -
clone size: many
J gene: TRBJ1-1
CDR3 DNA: TGTGCCAGCAGCCTCCAGGGGCTCCCCCCAGCTTTCTTT
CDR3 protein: CASSLQGLPPAFF

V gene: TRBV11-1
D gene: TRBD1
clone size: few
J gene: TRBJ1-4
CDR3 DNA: TGTGCCAGCAGCCCCCAGGGGGCTCTTCCAACTAATGAAAAACTGTTTTTT
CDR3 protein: CASSPQGALPTNEKLFF

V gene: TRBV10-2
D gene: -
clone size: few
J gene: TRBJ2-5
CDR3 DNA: TGCGCCAGCAGTGAGACAGATGCCGGAGAGGAGACCCAGTACTTC
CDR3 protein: CASSETDAGEETQYF

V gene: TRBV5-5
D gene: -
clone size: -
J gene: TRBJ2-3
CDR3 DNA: TGTGCCAGCAGCATCGGAGGGAGGGGGTACACAGATACGCAGTATTTT
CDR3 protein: CASSIGGRGYTDTQYF

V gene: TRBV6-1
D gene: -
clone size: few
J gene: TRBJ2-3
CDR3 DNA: TGTGCCGGCAGTGAAGCGCACGGGACATTGAACACAGATACGCAGTATTTT
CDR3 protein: CAGSEAHGTLNTDTQYF

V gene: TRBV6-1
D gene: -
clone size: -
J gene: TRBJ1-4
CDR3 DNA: TGTGCCAGCAGGAGCCCCGACAGTTCACCGAATGAAAAACTGTTTTTT
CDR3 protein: CASRSPDSSPNEKLFF

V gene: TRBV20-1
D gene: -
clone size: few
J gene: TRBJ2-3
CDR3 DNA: TGCAGTGCTAGAGATCGCCCAGGGAGAGATACGCAGTATTTT
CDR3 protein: CSARDRPGRDTQYF

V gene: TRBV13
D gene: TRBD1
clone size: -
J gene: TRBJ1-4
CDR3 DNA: TGTGCCAGCAGCACCCGGGACAGCTCGGGCGAAAAACTGTTTTTT
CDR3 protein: CASSTRDSSGEKLFF

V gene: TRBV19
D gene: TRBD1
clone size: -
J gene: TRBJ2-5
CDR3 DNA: TGTGCCAGTAGTATAGAGGGACAGGCGGCAGAGACCCAGCACTTC
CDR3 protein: CASSIEGQAAETQHF

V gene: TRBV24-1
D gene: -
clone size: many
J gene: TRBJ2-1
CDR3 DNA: TGTGCCACCAGTGACCGGACGCAGGGCTACAATGAGCAGTTCTTC
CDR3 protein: CATSDRTQGYNEQFF

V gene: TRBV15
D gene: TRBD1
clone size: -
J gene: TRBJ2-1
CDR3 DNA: TGTGCCACCAGCAATACAGGGGTCGATGAGCAGTTCTTC
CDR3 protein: CATSNTGVDEQFF

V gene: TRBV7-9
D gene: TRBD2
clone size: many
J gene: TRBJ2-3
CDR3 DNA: TGTGCCAGCAGCCCTACTAGCGGGCCTACCACAGATACGCAGTATTTT
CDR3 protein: CASSPTSGPTTDTQYF

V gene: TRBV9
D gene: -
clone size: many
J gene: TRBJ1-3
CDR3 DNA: TGTGCCAGCTCTGAGGTGTCTGGAAACACCATATATTTT
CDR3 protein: CASSEVSGNTIYF

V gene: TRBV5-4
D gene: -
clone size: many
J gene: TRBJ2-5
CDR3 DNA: TGTGCCAGCAGCTTTCGGGTTGCAGAGACCCAGTACTTC
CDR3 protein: CASSFRVAETQYF

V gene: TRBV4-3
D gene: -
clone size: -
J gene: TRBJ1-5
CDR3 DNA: TGCGCCAGCAGCCAAGAGTGGGGGAATAGCAATCAGCCCCAGCATTTT
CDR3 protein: CASSQEWGNSNQPQHF

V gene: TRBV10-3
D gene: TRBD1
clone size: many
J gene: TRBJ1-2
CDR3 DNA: TGTGCCATCAGTGCGTCCGCGGCAGGACAGGCGAATGGCTACACCTTC
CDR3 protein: CAISASAAGQANGYTF

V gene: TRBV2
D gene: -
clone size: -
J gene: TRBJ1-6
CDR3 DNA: TGTGCCAGTGCAGGGAATATCTATAATTCACCCCTCCACTTT
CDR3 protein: CASAGNIYNSPLHF

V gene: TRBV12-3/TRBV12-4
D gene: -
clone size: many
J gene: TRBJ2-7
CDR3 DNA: TGTGCCAGCAGTTTAGGCAGGGTGAAGTCCTACGAGCAGTACTTC
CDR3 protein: CASSLGRVKSYEQYF

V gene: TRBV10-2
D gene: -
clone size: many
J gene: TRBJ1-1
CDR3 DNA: TGCGCCAGCAGTGGGACTTCGAACACTGAAGCTTTCTTT
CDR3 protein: CASSGTSNTEAFF

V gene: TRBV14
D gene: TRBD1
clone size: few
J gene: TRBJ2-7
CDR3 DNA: TGTGCCAGCAGCCACTTTAACCAGGGGGCCCTCTCCTACGAGCAGTACTTC
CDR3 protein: CASSHFNQGALSYEQYF

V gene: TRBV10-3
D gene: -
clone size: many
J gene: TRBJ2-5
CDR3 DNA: TGTGCCATCAGTGCGGCGGATCAAGAGACCCAGTACTTC
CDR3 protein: CAISAADQETQYF

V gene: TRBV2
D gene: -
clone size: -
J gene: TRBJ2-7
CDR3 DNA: TGTGCCAGCAGTGCTGAAGGGACCTACGAGCAGTACTTC
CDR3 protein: CASSAEGTYEQYF

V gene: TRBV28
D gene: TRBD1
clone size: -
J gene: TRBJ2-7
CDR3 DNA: TGTGCCAGCAGTTTATTAGCAGGGGGCGCGGGGTACTACGAGCAGTACTTC
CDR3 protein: CASSLLAGGAGYYEQYF

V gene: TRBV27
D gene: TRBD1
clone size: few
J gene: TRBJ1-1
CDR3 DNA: TGTGCCAGCAGTTTGGTCGGGACAGGGGTTGAAGCTTTCTTT
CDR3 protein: CASSLVGTGVEAFF

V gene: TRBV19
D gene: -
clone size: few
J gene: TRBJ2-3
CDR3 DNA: TGTGCCAGTCGACTTCAGGGTATCATGCCGGATACGCAGTATTTT
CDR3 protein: CASRLQGIMPDTQYF

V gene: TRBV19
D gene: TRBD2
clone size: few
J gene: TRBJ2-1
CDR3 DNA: TGTGCCAGTAGTATCCACACCCCTTTTACGGGAGGGCCCAGTGAGCAGTTCTTC
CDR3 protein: CASSIHTPFTGGPSEQFF

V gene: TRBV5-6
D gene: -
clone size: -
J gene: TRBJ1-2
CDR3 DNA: TGTGCCAGCAGCTTGACGGATGGCTACACCTTC
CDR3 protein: CASSLTDGYTF

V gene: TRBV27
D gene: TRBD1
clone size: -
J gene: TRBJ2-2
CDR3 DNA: TGTGCCAGCAGTTTTTCTTGGCAGGGGGCCACCGGGGAGCTGTTTTTT
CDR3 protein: CASSFSWQGATGELFF